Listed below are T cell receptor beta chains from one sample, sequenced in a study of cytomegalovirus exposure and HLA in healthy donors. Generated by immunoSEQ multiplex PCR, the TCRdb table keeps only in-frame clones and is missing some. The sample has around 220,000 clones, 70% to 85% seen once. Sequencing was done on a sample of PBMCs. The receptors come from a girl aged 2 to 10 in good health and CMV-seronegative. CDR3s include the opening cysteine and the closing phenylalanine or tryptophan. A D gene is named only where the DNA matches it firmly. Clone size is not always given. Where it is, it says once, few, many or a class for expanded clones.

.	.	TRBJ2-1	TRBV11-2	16	CASRVTRDLGNNEQFF	TGTGCCAGCAGAGTGACCCGCGACTTAGGAAACAATGAGCAGTTCTTC
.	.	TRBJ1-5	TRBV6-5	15	CASSLSSYSNQPQHF	TGTGCCAGCAGTCTGTCCTCTTATAGCAATCAGCCCCAGCATTTT
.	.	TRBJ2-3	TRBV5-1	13	CASCPESTDTQYF	TGCGCCAGCTGTCCGGAGAGCACAGATACGCAGTATTTT
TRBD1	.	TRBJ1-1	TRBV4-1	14	CASSQEGQVTEAFF	TGCGCCAGCAGCCAGGAAGGACAGGTCACTGAAGCTTTCTTT
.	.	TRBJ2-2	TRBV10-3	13	CAISTGDTGELFF	TGTGCCATCTCGACAGGCGACACCGGGGAGCTGTTTTTT
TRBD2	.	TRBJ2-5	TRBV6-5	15	CASSPSGSHRETQYF	TGTGCCAGCAGCCCTAGCGGGAGCCACCGGGAGACCCAGTACTTC
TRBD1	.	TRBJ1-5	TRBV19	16	CASNLPGQIFSQPQHF	TGTGCCAGTAATCTACCGGGACAGATTTTTAGTCAGCCCCAGCATTTT
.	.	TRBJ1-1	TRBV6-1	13	CASSETGYTEAFF	TGTGCCAGCAGCGAAACCGGTTACACTGAAGCTTTCTTT
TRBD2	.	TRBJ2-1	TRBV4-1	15	CASSQGTSNPPSQFF	TGCGCCAGCAGCCAAGGGACTAGCAACCCCCCCTCACAGTTCTTC
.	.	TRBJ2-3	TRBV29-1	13	CSVPGGKPDTQYF	TGCAGCGTCCCCGGCGGGAAGCCCGATACGCAGTATTTT
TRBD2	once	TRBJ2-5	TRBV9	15	CASSGGRASWETQYF	TGTGCCAGCTCTGGCGGGAGGGCGTCGTGGGAGACCCAGTACTTC
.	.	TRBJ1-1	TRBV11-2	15	CASSLVGGANTEAFF	TGTGCCAGCAGCTTAGTAGGAGGGGCGAACACTGAAGCTTTCTTT
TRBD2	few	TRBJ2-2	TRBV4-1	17	CASSQYPSGRASGELFF	TGCGCCAGCAGCCAATATCCTAGCGGGAGGGCCTCCGGGGAGCTGTTTTTT
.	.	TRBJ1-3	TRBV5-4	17	CASSSGGVASSGNTIYF	TGTGCCAGCAGCTCCGGGGGAGTCGCCAGCTCTGGAAACACCATATATTTT
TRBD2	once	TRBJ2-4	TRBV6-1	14	CASSGGTSVGIQYF	TGTGCCAGCAGTGGGGGGACTAGCGTCGGCATTCAGTACTTC
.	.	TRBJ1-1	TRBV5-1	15	CASSLLGTLNTEAFF	TGCGCCAGCAGCTTGCTAGGGACACTTAACACTGAAGCTTTCTTT
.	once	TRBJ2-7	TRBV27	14	CASSSRSEGNEQYF	TGTGCCAGCAGTTCGAGGTCTGAGGGTAACGAGCAGTACTTC
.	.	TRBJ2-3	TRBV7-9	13	CASRAAAADTQYF	TGTGCCAGCAGAGCGGCGGCCGCAGATACGCAGTATTTT
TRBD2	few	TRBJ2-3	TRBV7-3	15	CASSPGTSGTDTQYF	TGTGCCAGCAGCCCCGGGACTAGCGGCACAGATACGCAGTATTTT
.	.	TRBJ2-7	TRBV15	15	CATSRGKGDLYEQYF	TGTGCCACCAGCAGAGGAAAGGGAGACCTCTACGAGCAGTACTTC
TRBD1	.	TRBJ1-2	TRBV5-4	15	CASSLGRTGNYGYTF	TGTGCCAGCAGCTTGGGAAGGACAGGGAACTATGGCTACACCTTC
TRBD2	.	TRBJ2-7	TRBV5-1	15	CASSLGAGGSYEQYF	TGCGCCAGCAGCTTGGGTGCGGGAGGGAGCTACGAGCAGTACTTC
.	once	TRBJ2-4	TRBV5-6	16	CASSFQGSGAKNIQYF	TGTGCCAGCAGCTTTCAGGGCTCAGGAGCCAAAAACATTCAGTACTTC
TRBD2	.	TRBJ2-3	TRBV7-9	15	CASSPTSGRPDTQYF	TGTGCCAGCAGCCCGACTAGCGGGAGGCCAGATACGCAGTATTTT
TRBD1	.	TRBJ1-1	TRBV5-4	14	CASSLGQGGTEAFF	TGTGCCAGCAGTCTTGGACAGGGTGGCACTGAAGCTTTCTTT
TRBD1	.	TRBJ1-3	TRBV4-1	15	CASSAQTGPGNTIYF	TGCGCCAGCAGCGCCCAGACAGGGCCAGGAAACACCATATATTTT
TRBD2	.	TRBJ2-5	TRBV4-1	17	CASSQDGLAGVGETQYF	TGCGCCAGCAGCCAAGACGGCCTAGCGGGAGTGGGGGAGACCCAGTACTTC
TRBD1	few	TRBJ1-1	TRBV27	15	CASSQPGGVGTEAFF	TGTGCCAGCAGTCAACCAGGGGGCGTCGGCACTGAAGCTTTCTTT
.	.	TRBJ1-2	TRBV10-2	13	CASMGGTFYGYTF	TGCGCCAGCATGGGGGGGACATTTTATGGCTACACCTTC
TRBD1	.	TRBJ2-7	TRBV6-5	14	CASRGTQGAREQYF	TGTGCCAGCAGGGGAACCCAGGGGGCAAGGGAGCAGTACTTC
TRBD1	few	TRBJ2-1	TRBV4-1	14	CASSQGTGGDEQFF	TGCGCCAGCAGCCAAGGGACAGGGGGCGATGAGCAGTTCTTC
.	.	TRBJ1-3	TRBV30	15	CAWSVGTHSGNTIYF	TGTGCCTGGAGTGTGGGCACCCACTCTGGAAACACCATATATTTT
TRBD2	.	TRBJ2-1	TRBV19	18	CASSTLPPSGRARNEQFF	TGTGCCAGTAGTACTTTACCTCCTAGCGGGAGGGCCCGGAATGAGCAGTTCTTC
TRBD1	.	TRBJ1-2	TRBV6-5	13	CASSYRTGFGYTF	TGTGCCAGCAGTTACCGGACAGGGTTTGGCTACACCTTC
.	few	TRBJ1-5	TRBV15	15	CATSRDLQSNQPQHF	TGTGCCACCAGCAGGGACTTACAGAGCAATCAGCCCCAGCATTTT
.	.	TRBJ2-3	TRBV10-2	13	CASSIPTADTQYF	TGCGCCAGCAGTATTCCTACGGCAGATACGCAGTATTTT
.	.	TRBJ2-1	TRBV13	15	CASIRRGGEYNEQFF	TGTGCCAGCATCAGAAGGGGGGGGGAGTACAATGAGCAGTTCTTC
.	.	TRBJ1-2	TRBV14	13	CASSQVSRGGYTF	TGTGCCAGCAGCCAAGTCTCAAGGGGCGGATACACCTTC
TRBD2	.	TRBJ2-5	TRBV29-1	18	CSVALRLAGDIRVETQYF	TGCAGCGTTGCTCTTCGATTAGCGGGAGATATCAGGGTAGAGACCCAGTACTTC
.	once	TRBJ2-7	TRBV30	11	CAYHSRGTEYF	TGTGCCTACCACTCCAGGGGTACGGAGTACTTC
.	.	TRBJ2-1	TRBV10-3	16	CAISGTDGSSYNEQFF	TGTGCCATCAGTGGCACAGACGGTAGCTCCTACAATGAGCAGTTCTTC
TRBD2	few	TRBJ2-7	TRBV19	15	CASSWGAGGSYEQYF	TGTGCCAGTAGTTGGGGAGCGGGAGGATCCTACGAGCAGTACTTC
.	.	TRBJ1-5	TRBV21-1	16	CASSGPGQGPNQPQHF	TGTGCCAGCAGCGGCCCGGGACAGGGACCTAATCAGCCCCAGCATTTT
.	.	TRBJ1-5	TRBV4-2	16	CASSQGEGVYNQPQHF	TGTGCCAGCAGCCAAGGGGAAGGGGTGTACAATCAGCCCCAGCATTTT
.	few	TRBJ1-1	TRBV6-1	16	CASSDPGKERNTEAFF	TGTGCCAGCAGTGATCCAGGGAAGGAGAGAAACACTGAAGCTTTCTTT
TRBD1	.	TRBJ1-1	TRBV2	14	CASEKGTERPEAFF	TGTGCCAGTGAAAAGGGGACAGAAAGACCCGAAGCTTTCTTT
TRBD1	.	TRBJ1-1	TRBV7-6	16	CASSLATGTGYGEAFF	TGTGCCAGCAGCTTAGCTACCGGGACAGGGTACGGTGAAGCTTTCTTT
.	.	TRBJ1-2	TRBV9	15	CASSVGHTTNYGYTF	TGTGCCAGCAGCGTAGGTCATACTACTAACTATGGCTACACCTTC
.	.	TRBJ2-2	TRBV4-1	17	CASSQVNSVYLSGELFF	TGCGCCAGCAGCCAAGTAAATTCGGTTTATCTATCCGGGGAGCTGTTTTTT
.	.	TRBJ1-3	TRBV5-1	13	CASSGSSGNTIYF	TGCGCCAGCTCGGGGAGCTCTGGAAACACCATATATTTT
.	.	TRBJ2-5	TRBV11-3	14	CASSSEGGVETQYF	TGTGCCAGCAGCTCGGAGGGGGGGGTAGAGACCCAGTACTTC
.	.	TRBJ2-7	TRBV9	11	CASGDSTLQYF	TGTGCCAGCGGAGATAGCACCTTGCAGTACTTC
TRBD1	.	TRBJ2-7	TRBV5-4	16	CASSSARGTGEDEQYF	TGTGCCAGCAGCTCGGCTCGCGGGACAGGGGAGGACGAGCAGTACTTC
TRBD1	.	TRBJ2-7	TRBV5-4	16	CASSSSMGQVDYEQYF	TGTGCCAGCAGCTCCAGTATGGGACAGGTAGACTACGAGCAGTACTTC
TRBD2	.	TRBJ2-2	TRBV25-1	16	CASSDSGRAVTGELFF	TGTGCCAGCAGTGATAGTGGGAGGGCCGTCACCGGGGAGCTGTTTTTT
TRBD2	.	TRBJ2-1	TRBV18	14	CASRTSGGHNEQFF	TGTGCCAGCCGGACTAGCGGGGGCCACAATGAGCAGTTCTTC
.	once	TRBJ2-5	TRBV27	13	CASSLFSGETQYF	TGTGCCAGCAGTTTATTCAGCGGAGAGACCCAGTACTTC
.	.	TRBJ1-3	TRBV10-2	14	CASSEAGTGNTIYF	TGCGCCAGCAGTGAGGCAGGGACTGGAAACACCATATATTTT
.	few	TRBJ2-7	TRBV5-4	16	CASSLAKERSSYEQYF	TGTGCCAGCAGCTTGGCCAAGGAGCGTTCATCCTACGAGCAGTACTTC